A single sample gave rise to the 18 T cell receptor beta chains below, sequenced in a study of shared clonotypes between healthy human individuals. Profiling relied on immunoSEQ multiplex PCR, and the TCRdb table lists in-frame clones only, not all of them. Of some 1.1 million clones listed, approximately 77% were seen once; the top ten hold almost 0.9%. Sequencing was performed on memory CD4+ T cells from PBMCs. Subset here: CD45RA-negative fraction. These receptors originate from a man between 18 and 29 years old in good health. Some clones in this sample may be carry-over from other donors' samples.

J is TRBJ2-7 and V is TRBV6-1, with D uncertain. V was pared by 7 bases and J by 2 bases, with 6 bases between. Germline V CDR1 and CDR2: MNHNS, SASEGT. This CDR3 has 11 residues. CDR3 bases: TGTGCCAGCACCCAGACCTACGAGCAGTACTTC. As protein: CASTQTYEQYF.

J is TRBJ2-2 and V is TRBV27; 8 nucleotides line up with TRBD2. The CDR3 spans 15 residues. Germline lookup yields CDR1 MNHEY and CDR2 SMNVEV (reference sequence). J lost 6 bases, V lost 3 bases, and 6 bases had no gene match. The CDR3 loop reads CASSFGTRGAGELFF. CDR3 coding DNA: TGTGCCAGCAGTTTCGGGACTAGGGGGGCCGGGGAGCTGTTTTTT.

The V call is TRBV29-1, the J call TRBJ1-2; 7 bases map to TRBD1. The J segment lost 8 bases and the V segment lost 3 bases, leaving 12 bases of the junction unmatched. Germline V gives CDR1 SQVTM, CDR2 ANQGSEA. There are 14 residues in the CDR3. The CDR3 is CSVDDPGGTGGYTF. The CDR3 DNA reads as TGCAGCGTTGACGACCCAGGGGGTACGGGGGGCTACACCTTC.

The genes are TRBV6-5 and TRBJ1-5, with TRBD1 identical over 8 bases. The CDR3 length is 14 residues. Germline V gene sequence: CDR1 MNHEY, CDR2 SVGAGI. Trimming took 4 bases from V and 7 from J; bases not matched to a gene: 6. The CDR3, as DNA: TGTGCCAGCAGTTTTGACAGGGGAAGACAGCCCCAGCATTTT. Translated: CASSFDRGRQPQHF.

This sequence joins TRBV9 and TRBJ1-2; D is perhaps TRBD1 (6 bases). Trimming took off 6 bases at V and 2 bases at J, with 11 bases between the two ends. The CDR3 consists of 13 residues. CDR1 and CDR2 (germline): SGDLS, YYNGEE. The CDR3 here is CASTAGANYGYTF. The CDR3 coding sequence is TGTGCCAGCACCGCAGGGGCAAACTATGGCTACACCTTC.

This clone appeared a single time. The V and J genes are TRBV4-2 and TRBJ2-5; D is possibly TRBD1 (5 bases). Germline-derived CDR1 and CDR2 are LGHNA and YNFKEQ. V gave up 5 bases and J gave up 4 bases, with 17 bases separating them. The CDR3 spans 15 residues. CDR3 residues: CASSFGAQPGETQYF. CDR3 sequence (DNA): TGTGCCAGCAGCTTTGGGGCCCAACCGGGAGAGACCCAGTACTTC.

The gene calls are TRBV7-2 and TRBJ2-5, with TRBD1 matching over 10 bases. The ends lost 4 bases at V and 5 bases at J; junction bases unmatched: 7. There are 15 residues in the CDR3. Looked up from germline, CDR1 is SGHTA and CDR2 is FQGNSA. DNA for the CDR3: TGTGCCAGCAGCTCACAGACAGGGGGCAGGGAGACCCAGTACTTC. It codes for CASSSQTGGRETQYF.

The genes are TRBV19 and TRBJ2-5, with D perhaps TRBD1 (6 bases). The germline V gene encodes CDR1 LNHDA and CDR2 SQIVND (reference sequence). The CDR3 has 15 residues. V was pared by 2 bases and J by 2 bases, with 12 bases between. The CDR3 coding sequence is TGTGCCAGTAGTATAACAGGGCTAACACAAGAGACCCAGTACTTC. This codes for CASSITGLTQETQYF.

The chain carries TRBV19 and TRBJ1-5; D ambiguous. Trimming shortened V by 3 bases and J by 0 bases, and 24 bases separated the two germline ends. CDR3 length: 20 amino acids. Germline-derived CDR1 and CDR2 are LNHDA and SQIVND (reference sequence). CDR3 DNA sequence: TGTGCCAGTAGTATCTACTCCCGGGCCGTCGCGGGATATAGCAATCAGCCCCAGCATTTT. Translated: CASSIYSRAVAGYSNQPQHF.

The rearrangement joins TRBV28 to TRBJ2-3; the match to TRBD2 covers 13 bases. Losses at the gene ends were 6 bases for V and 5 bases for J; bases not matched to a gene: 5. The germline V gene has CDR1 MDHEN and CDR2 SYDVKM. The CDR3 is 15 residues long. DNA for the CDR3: TGTGCCAGCAGCCCCGGGACTAGCGGGATAGATACGCAGTATTTT. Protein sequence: CASSPGTSGIDTQYF.

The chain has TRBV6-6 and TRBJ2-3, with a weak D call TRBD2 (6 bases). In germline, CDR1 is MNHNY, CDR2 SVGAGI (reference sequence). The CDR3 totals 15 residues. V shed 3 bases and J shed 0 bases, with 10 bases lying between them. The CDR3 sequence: CASSYSGSSTDTQYF. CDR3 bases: TGTGCCAGCAGTTATAGCGGCTCTAGCACAGATACGCAGTATTTT.

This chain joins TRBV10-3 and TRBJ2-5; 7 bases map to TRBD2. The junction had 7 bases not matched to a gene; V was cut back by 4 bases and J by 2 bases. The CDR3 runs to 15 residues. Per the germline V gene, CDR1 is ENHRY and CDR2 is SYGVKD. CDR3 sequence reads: CAISALGGWQETQYF. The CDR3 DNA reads TGTGCCATCAGTGCCTTGGGGGGGTGGCAAGAGACCCAGTACTTC.

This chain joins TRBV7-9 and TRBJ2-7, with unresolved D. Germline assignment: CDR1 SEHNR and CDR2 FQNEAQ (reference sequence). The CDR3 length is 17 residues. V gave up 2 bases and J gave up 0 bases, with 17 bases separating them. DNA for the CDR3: TGTGCCAGCAGCTTAAATCATCTGGCGCCCCGCTCCTACGAGCAGTACTTC. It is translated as CASSLNHLAPRSYEQYF.

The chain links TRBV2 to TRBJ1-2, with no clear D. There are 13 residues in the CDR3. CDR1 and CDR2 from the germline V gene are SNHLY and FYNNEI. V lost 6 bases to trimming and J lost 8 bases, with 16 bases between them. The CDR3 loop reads CASSAGIGIGYTF. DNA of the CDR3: TGTGCCAGCAGCGCGGGGATCGGTATAGGCTACACCTTC.

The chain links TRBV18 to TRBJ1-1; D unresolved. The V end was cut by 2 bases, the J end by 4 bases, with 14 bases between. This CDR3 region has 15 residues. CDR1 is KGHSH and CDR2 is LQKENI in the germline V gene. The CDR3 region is CASSPVVTQGTEAFF. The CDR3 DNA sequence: TGTGCCAGCTCACCAGTTGTTACTCAAGGCACTGAAGCTTTCTTT.

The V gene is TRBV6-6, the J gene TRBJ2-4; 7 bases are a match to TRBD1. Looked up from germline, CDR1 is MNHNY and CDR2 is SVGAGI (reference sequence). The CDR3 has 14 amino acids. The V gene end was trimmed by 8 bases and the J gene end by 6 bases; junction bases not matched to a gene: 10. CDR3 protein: CASVTHNRGNIQYF. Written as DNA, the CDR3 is TGTGCCAGCGTCACCCACAACAGGGGAAACATTCAGTACTTC.

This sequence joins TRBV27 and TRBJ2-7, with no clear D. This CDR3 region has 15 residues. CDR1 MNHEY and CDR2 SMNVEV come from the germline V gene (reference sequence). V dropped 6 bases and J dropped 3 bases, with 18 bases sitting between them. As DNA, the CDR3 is TGTGCCAGCAGCCTACTCTTTAGTAGCTACTACGAGCAGTACTTC. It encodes CASSLLFSSYYEQYF.

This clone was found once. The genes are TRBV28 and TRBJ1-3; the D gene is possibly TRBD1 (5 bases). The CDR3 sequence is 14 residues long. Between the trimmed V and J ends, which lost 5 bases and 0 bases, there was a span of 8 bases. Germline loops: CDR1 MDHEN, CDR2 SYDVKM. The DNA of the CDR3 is TGTGCCAGCAGTGCAGGGAGCTCTGGAAACACCATATATTTT. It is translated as CASSAGSSGNTIYF.